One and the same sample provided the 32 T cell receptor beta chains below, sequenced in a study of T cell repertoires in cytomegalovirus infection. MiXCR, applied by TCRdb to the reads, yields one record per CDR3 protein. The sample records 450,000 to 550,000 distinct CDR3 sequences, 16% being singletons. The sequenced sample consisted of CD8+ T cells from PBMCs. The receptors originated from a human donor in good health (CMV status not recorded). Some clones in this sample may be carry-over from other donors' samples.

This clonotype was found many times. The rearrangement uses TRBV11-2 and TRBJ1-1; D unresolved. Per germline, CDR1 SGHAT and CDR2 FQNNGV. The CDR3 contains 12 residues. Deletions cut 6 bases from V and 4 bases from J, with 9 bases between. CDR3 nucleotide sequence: TGTGCCAGCAGAGACGGGAGCACTGAAGCTTTCTTT. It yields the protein CASRDGSTEAFF.

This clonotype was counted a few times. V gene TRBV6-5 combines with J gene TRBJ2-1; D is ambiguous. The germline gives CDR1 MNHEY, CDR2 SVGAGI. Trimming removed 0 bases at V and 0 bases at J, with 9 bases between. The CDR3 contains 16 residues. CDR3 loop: CASSYSRRGSYNEQFF. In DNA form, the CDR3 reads TGTGCCAGCAGTTACTCGCGCCGTGGCTCCTACAATGAGCAGTTCTTC.

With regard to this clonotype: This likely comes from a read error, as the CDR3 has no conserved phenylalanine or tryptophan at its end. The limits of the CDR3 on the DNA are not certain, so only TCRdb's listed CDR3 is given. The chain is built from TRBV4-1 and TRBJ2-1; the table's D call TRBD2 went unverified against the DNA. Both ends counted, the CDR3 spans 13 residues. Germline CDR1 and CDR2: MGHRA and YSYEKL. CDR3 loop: CAPEGQAHNEQLL.

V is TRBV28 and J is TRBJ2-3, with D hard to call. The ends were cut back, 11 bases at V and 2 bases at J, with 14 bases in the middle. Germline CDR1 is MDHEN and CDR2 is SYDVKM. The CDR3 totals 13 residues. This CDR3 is CALPSPNTDTQYF. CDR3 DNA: TGTGCCCTTCCCAGTCCGAACACAGATACGCAGTATTTT.

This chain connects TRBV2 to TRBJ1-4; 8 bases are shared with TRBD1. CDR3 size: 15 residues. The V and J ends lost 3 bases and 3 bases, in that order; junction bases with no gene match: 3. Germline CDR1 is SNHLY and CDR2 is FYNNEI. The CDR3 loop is CASSEDRAANEKLFF. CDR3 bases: TGTGCCAGCAGTGAGGACAGGGCGGCTAATGAAAAACTGTTTTTT.

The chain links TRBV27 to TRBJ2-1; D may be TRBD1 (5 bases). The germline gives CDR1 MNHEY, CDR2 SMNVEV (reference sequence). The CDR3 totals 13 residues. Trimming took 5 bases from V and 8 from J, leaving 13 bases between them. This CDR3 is CASSNDSLHEQFF. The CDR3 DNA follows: TGTGCCAGCAGTAACGACAGTCTCCATGAGCAGTTCTTC.

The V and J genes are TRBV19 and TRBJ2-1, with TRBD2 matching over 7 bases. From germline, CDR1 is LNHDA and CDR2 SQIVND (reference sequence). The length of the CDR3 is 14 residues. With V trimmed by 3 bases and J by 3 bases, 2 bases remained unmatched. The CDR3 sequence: CASSIGGIYNEQFF. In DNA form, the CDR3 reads TGTGCCAGTAGTATCGGGGGGATCTACAATGAGCAGTTCTTC.

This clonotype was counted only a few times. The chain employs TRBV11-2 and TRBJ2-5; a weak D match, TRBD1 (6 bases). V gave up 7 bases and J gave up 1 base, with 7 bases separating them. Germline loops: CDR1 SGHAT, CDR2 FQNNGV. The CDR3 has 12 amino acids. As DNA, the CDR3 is TGTGCCAGCATGGACAGCCAAGAGACCCAGTACTTC. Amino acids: CASMDSQETQYF.

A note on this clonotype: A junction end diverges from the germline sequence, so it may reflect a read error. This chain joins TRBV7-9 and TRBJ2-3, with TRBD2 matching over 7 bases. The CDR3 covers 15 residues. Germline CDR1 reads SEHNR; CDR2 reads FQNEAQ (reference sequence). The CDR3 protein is CASSVERGITDMQYF. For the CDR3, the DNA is TGTGCCAGCAGCGTGGAGCGGGGAATCACAGATATGCAGTATTTT.

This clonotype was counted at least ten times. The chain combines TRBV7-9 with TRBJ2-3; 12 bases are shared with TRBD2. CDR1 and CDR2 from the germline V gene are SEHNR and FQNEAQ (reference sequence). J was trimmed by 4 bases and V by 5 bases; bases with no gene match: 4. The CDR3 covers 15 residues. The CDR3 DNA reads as TGTGCCAGCAGCGGACTAGCGGGAACCCCAGATACGCAGTATTTT. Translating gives CASSGLAGTPDTQYF.

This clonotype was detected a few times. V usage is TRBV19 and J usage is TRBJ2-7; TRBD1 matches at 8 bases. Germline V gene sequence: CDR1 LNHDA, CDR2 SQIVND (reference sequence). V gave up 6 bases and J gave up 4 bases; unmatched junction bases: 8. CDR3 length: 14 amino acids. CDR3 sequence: CASSDRGEEYEQYF. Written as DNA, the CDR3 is TGTGCCAGTAGCGACAGGGGAGAAGAGTACGAGCAGTACTTC.

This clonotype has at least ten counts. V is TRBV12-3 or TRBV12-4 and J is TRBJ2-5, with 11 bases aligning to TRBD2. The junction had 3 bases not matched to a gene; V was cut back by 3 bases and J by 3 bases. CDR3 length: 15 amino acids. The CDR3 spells CASSFVSGGEETQYF. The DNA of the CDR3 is TGTGCCAGCAGTTTTGTTAGCGGGGGGGAAGAGACCCAGTACTTC.

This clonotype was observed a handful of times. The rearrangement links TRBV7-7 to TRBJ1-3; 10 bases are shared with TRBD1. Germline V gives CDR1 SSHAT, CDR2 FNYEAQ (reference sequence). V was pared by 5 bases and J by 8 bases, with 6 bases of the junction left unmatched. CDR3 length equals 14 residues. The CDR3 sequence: CASSQGQGGDTIYF. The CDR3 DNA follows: TGTGCCAGCAGCCAAGGACAGGGGGGGGACACCATATATTTT.

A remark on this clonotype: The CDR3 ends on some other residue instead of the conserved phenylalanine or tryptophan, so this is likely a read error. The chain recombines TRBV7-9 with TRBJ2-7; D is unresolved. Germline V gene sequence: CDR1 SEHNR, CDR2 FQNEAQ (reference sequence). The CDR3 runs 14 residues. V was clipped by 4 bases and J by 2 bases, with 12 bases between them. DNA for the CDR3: TGTGCCAGCAGCTCCGTCCTTACTGCCTACGAGCAGTACTGC. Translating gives CASSSVLTAYEQYC.

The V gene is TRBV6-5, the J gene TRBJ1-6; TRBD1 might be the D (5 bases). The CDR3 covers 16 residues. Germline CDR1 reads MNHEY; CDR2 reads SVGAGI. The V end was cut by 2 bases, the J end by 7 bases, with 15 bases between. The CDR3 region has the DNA TGTGCCAGCAGTTACAGGACACCGACTCCGAATTCACCCCTCCACTTT. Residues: CASSYRTPTPNSPLHF.

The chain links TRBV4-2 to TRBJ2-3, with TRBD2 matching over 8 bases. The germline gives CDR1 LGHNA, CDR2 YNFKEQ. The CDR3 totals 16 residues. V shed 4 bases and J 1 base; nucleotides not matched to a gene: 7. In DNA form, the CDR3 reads TGTGCCAGCAGCCGACGGGCGGGAGGTGGCACAGATACGCAGTATTTT. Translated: CASSRRAGGGTDTQYF.

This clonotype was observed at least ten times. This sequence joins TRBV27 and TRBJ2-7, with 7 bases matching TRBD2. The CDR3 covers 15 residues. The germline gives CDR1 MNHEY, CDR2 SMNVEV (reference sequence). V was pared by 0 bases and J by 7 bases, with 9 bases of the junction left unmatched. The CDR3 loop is CASSLSAGSGGEQYF. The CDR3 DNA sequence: TGTGCCAGCAGTTTATCTGCGGGGTCCGGGGGGGAGCAGTACTTC.

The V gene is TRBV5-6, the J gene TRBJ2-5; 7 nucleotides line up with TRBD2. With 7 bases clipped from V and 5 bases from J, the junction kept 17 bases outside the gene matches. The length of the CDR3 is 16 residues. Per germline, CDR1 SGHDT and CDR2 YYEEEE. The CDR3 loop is CASAESGLDVGETQYF. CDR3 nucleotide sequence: TGTGCCAGCGCTGAATCAGGACTAGACGTAGGTGAGACCCAGTACTTC.

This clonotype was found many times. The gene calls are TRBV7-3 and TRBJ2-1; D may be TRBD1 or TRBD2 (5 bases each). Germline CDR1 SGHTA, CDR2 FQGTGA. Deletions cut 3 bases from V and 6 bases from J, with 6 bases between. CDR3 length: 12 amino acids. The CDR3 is CASSFGANEQFF. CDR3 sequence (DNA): TGTGCCAGCAGCTTCGGGGCCAATGAGCAGTTCTTC.

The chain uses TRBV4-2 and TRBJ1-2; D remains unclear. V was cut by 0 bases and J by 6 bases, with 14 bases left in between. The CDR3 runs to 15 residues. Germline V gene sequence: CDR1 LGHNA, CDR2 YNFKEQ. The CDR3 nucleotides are TGTGCCAGCAGCCAAGAAAAGCCCAGAGGAGATGGCTACACCTTC. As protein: CASSQEKPRGDGYTF.

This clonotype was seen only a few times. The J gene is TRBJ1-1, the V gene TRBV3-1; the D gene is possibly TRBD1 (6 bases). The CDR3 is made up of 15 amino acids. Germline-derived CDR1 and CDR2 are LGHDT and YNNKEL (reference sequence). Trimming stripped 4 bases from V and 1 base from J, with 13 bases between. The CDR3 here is CASSPPRTANTEAFF. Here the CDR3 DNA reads TGTGCCAGCAGCCCACCCCGGACAGCGAACACTGAAGCTTTCTTT.

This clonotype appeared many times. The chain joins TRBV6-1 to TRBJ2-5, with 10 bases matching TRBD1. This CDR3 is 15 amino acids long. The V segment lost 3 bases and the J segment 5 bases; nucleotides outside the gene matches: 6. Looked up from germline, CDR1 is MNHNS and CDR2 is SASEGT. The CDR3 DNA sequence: TGTGCCAGCAGTGAGGGACAGGGGTGGGAGGAGACCCAGTACTTC. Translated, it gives CASSEGQGWEETQYF.

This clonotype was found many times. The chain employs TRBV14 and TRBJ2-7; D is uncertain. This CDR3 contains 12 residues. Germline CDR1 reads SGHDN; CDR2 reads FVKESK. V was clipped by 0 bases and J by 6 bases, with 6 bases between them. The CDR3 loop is CASSQDVREQYF. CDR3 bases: TGTGCCAGCAGCCAAGACGTGCGCGAGCAGTACTTC. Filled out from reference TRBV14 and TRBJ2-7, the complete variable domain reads EAGVTQFPSHSVIEKGQTVTLRCDPISGHDNLYWYRRVMGKEIKFLLHFVKESKQDESGMPNNRFLAERTGGTYSTLKVQPAELEDSGVYFCASSQDVREQYFGPGTRLTVT.

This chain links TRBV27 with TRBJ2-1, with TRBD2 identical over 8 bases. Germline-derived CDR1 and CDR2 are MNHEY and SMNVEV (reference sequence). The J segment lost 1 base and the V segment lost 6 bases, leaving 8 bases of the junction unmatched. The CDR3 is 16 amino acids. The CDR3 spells CASSTSGLGSYNEQFF. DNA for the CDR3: TGTGCCAGCAGCACTAGCGGCCTGGGGTCCTACAATGAGCAGTTCTTC.

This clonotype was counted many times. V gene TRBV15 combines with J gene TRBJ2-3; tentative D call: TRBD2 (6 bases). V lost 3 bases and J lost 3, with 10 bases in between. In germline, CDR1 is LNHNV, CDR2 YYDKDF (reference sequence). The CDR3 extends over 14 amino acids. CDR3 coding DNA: TGTGCCACCAGCAGTGCCGCGGGGACAGATACGCAGTATTTT. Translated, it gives CATSSAAGTDTQYF.

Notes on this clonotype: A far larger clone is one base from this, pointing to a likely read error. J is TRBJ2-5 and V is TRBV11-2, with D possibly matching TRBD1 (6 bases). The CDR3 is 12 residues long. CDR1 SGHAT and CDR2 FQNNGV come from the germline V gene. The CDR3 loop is CASSLKGEIQYF. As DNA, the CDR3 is TGTGCCAGCAGCTTAAAGGGGGAGATCCAGTACTTC. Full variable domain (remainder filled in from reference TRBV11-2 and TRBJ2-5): EAGVAQSPRYKIIEKRQSVAFWCNPISGHATLYWYQQILGQGPKLLIQFQNNGVVDDSQLPKDRFSAERLKGVDSTLKIQPAKLEDSAVYLCASSLKGEIQYFGPGTRLLVL.

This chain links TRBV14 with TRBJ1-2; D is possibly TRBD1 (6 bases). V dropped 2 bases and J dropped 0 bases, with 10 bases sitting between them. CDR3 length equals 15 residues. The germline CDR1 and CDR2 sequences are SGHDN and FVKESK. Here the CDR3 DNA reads TGTGCCAGCAGCCAATCCAGGACAGCTAACTATGGCTACACCTTC. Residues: CASSQSRTANYGYTF.

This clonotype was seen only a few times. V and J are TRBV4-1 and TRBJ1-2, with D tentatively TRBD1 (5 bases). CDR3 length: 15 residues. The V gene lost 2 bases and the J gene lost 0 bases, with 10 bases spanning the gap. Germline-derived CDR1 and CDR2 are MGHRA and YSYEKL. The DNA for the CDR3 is TGCGCCAGCAGCCAATCCTCAGGGACTAACTATGGCTACACCTTC. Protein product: CASSQSSGTNYGYTF.

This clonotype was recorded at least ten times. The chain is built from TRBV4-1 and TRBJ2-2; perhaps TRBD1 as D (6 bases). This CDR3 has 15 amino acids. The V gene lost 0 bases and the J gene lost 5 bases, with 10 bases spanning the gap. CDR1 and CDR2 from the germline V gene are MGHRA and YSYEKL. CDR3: CASSQDGTGTGELFF. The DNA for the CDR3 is TGCGCCAGCAGCCAAGATGGTACAGGGACCGGGGAGCTGTTTTTT.

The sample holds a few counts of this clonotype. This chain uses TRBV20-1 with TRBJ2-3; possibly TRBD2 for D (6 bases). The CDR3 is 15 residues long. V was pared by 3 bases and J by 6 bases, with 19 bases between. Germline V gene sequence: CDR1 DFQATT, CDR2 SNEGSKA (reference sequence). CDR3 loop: CSARTGTAPRDTQYF. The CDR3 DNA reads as TGCAGTGCTAGGACCGGGACTGCGCCGAGGGATACGCAGTATTTT.

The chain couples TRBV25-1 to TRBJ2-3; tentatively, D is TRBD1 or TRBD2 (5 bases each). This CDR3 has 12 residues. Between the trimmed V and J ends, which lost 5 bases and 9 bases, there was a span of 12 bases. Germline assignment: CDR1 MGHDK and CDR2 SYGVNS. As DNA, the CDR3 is TGTGCCAGCAGTTTGGAGGCAGGGACGCAGTATTTT. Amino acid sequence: CASSLEAGTQYF.

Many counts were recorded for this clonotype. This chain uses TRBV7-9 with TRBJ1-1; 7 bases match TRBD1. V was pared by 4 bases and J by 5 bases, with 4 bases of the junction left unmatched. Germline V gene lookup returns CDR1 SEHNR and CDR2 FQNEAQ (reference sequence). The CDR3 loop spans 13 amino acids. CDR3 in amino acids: CASSSGTVTEAFF. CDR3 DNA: TGTGCCAGCAGCTCCGGGACAGTGACTGAAGCTTTCTTT.